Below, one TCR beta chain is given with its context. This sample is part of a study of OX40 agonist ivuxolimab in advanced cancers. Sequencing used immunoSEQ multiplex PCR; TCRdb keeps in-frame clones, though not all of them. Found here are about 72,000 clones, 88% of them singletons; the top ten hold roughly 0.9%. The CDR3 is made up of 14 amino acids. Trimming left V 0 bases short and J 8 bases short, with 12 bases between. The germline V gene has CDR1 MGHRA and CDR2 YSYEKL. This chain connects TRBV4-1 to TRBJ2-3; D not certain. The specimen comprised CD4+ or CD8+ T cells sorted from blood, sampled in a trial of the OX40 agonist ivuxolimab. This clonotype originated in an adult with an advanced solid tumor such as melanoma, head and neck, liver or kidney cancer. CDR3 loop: CASSQDGYLGTQYF. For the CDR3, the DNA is TGCGCCAGCAGCCAAGATGGGTACTTGGGTACGCAGTATTTT.